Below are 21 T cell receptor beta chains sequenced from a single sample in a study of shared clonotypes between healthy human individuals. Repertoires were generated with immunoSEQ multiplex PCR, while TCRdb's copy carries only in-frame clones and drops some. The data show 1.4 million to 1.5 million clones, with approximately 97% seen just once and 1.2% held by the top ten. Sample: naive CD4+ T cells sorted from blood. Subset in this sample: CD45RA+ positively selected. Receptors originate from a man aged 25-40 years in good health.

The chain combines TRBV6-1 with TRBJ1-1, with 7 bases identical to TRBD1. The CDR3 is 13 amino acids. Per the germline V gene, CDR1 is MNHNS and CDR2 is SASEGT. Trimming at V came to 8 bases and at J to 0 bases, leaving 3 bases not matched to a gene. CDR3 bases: TGTGCCAGCCAGGGACAGATGAACACTGAAGCTTTCTTT. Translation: CASQGQMNTEAFF.

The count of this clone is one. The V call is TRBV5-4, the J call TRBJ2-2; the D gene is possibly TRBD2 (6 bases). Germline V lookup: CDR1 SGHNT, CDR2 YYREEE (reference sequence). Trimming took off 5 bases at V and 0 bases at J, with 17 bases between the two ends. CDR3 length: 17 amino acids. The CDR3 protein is CASSPTPGLTNTGELFF. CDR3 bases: TGTGCCAGCAGTCCAACCCCGGGACTGACGAACACCGGGGAGCTGTTTTTT.

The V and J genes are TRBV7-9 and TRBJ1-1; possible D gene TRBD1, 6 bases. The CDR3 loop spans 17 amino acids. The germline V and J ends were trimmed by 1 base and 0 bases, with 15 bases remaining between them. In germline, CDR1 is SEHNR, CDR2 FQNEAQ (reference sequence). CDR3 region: CASSLGLGAGMNTEAFF. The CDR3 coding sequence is TGTGCCAGCAGCTTAGGATTGGGGGCCGGAATGAACACTGAAGCTTTCTTT. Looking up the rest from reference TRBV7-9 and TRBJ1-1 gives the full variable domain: DTGVSQNPRHKITKRGQNVTFRCDPISEHNRLYWYRQTLGQGPEFLTYFQNEAQLEKSRLLSDRFSAERPKGSFSTLEIQRTEQGDSAMYLCASSLGLGAGMNTEAFFGQGTRLTVV.

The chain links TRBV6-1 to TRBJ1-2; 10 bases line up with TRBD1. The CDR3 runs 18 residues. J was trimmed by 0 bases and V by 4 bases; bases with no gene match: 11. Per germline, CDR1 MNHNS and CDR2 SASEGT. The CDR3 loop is CASSGKPGQGRTNYGYTF. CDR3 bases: TGTGCCAGCAGTGGAAAACCGGGACAGGGGCGGACTAACTATGGCTACACCTTC.

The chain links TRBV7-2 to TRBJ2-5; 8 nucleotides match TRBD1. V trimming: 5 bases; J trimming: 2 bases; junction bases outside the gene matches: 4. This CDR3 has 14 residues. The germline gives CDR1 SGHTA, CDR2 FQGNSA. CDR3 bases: TGTGCCAGCAGCACCCGGGACAGGCAAGAGACCCAGTACTTC. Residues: CASSTRDRQETQYF. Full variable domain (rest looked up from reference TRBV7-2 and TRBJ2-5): GAGVSQSPSNKVTEKGKDVELRCDPISGHTALYWYRQSLGQGLEFLIYFQGNSAPDKSGLPSDRFSAERTGGSVSTLTIQRTQQEDSAVYLCASSTRDRQETQYFGPGTRLLVL.

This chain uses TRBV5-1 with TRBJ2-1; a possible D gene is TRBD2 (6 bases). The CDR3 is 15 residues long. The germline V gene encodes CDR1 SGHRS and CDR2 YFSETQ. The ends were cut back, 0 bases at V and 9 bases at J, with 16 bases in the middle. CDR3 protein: CASSLAGTGRSEQFF. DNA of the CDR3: TGCGCCAGCAGCTTGGCCGGGACTGGGAGAAGTGAGCAGTTCTTC. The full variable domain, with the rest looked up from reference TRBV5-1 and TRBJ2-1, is KAGVTQTPRYLIKTRGQQVTLSCSPISGHRSVSWYQQTPGQGLQFLFEYFSETQRNKGNFPGRFSGRQFSNSRSEMNVSTLELGDSALYLCASSLAGTGRSEQFFGPGTRLTVL.

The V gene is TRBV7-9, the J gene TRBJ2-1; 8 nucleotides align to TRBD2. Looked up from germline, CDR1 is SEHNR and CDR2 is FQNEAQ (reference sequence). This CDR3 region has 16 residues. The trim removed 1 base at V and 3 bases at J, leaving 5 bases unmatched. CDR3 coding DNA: TGTGCCAGCAGCTTAGGCCGGGGACTAGACTACAATGAGCAGTTCTTC. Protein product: CASSLGRGLDYNEQFF.

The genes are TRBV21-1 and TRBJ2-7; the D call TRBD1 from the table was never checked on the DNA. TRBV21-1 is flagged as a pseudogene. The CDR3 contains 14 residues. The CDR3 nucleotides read TGTGCCAGCAGCAAAGGCAGGGTGGGGTACGAGCAGTACTTC. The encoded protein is CASSKGRVGYEQYF.

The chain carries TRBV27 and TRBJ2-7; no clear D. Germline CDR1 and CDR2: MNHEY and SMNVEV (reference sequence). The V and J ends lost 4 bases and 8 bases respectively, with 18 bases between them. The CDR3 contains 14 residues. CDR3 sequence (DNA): TGTGCCAGCAGTTCGTTAACCTTTTCTAGGAAGCAGTACTTC. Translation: CASSSLTFSRKQYF.

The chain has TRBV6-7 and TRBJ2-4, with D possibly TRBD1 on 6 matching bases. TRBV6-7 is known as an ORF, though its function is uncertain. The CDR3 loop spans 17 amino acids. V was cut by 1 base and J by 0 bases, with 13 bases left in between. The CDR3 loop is CASSYYPGALAKNIQYF. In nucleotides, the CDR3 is TGTGCCAGCAGTTACTACCCAGGGGCACTAGCCAAAAACATTCAGTACTTC.

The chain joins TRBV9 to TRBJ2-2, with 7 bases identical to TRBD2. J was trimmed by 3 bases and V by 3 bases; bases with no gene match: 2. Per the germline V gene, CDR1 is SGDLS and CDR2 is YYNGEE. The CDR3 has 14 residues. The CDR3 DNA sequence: TGTGCCAGCAGCGAGCGGGGATACACCGGGGAGCTGTTTTTT. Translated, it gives CASSERGYTGELFF.

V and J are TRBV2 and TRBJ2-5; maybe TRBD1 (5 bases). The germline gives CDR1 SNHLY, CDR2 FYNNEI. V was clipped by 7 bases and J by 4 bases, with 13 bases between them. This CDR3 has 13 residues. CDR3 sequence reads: CASITDRRETQYF. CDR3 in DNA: TGTGCCAGCATTACAGACAGAAGAGAGACCCAGTACTTC.

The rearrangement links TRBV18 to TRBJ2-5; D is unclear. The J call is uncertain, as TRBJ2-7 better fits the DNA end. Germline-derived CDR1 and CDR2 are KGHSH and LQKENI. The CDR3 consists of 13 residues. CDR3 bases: TGTGCCAGCTCACCACCATCGGCTGGCGAGCAGTACTTC. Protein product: CASSPPSAGEQYF.

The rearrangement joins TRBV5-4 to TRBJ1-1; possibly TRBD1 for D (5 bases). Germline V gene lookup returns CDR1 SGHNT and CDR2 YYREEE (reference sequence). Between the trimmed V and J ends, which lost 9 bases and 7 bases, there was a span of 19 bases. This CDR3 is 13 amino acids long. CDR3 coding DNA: TGTGCCACCTCAGGGACCGCACATTTTGAAGCTTTCTTT. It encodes CATSGTAHFEAFF.

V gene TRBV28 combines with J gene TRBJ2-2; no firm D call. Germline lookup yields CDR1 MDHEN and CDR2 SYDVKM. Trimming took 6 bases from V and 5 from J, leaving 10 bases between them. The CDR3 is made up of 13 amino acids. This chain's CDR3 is CASSRLLTGELFF. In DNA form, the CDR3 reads TGTGCCAGCAGCCGACTGTTAACCGGGGAGCTGTTTTTT.

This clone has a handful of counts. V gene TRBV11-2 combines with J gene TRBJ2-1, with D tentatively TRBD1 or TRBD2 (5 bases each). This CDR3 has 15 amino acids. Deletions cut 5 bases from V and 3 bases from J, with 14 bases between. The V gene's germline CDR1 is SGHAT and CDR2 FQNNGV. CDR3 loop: CASSPGTVLYNEQFF. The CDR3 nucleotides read TGTGCCAGCAGCCCCGGGACCGTACTCTACAATGAGCAGTTCTTC.

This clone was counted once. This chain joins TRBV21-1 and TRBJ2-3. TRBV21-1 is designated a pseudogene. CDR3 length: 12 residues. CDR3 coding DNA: TGTGCCAGCAAAAATGTCACAGATACGCAGTATTTT. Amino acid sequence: CASKNVTDTQYF.

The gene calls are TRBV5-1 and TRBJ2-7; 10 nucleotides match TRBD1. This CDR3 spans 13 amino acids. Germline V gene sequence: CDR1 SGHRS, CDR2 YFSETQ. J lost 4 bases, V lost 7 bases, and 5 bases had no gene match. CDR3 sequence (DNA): TGCGCCAGCCGGGACAGGGGTTCTTACGAGCAGTACTTC. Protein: CASRDRGSYEQYF.

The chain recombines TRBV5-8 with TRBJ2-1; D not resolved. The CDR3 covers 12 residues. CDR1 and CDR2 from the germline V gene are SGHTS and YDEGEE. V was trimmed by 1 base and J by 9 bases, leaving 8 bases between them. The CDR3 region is CASSLLGGEQFF. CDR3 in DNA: TGTGCCAGCAGCTTGTTGGGTGGTGAGCAGTTCTTC.

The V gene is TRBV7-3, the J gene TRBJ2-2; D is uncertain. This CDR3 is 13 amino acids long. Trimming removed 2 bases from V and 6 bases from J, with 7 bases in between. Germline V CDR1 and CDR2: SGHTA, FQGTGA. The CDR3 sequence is CASSLLVAGELFF. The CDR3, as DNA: TGTGCCAGCAGCTTATTGGTGGCCGGGGAGCTGTTTTTT.

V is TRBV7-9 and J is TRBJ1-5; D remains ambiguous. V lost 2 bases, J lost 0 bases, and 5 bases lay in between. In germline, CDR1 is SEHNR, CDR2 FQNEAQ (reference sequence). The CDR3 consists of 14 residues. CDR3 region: CASSLWDSNQPQHF. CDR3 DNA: TGTGCCAGCAGCTTATGGGATAGCAATCAGCCCCAGCATTTT.